This entry concerns a single T cell receptor beta chain. What it binds is not known. Though nominally healthy at sampling, donors likely had unrecorded immune exposures. This CDR3 spans 14 amino acids. After removal of 1 base from V and 6 bases from J, the junction contained 5 bases not matched to a gene. Germline CDR1 is SGHRS and CDR2 is YFSETQ. This specimen comes from a study of cytomegalovirus exposure and HLA in healthy donors. Overall study findings and caveats: Later work found most CMV-associated TCR beta chains apparently HLA-restricted.

Vbeta (60) and Jbeta (13) primers were used in the PCR. Produced via immunoSEQ multiplex PCR; TCRdb's table is partial and in-frame only. This sample carries around 100,000 clones, around three quarters of them seen once, and the ten largest clones take 3.1%. The V and J genes are TRBV5-1 and TRBJ1-2; 8 nucleotides line up with TRBD1. This receptor was obtained from a woman between 40 and 55 years old in good health and CMV-seronegative. Source material: PBMCs. The CDR3, as DNA: TGCGCCAGCAGCTTGATACAGGGGGAGGATGGCTACACCTTC. Translated: CASSLIQGEDGYTF.